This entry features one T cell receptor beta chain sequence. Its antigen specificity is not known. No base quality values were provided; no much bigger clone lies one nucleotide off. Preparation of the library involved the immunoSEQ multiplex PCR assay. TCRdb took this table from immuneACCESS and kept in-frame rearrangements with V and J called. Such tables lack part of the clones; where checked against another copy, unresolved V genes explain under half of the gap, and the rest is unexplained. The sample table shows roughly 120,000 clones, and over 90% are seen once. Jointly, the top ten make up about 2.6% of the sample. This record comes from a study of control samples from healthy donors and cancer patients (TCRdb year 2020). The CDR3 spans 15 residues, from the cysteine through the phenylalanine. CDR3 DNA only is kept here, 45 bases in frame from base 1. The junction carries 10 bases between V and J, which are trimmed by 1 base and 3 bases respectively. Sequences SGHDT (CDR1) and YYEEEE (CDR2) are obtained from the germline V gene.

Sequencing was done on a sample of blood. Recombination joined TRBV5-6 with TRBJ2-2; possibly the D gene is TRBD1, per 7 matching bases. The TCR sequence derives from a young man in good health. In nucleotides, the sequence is TGTGCCAGCAGCTTGACAGGGGACTACACCGGGGAGCTGTTTTTT. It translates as CASSLTGDYTGELFF.